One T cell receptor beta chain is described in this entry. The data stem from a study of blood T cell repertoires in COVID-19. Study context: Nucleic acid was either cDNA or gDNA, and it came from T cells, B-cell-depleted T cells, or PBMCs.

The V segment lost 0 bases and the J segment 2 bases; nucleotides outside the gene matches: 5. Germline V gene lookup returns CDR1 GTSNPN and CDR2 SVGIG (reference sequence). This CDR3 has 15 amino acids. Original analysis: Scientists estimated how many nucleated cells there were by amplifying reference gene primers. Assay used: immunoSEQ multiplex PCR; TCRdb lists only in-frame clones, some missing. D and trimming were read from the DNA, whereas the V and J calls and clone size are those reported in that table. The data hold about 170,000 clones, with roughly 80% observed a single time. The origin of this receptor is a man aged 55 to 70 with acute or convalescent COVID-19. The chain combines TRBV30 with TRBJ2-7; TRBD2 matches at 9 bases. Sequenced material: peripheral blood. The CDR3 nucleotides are TGTGCCTGGAGTGTAGGGCGGGGGGGCACCTACGAGCAGTACTTC. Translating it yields CAWSVGRGGTYEQYF.